The rows below give T cell receptor beta chains drawn from one sample of a study of a mutant IDH1 vaccine in newly diagnosed glioma. TCRdb's copy holds only in-frame clones and misses some; the assay was immunoSEQ multiplex PCR. The sample has more than 20,000 clones, approximately 79% seen once; the top ten hold 8% to 8.5%. Their specific antigens are unknown. The specimen was PBMCs, collected from a glioma patient whose treatment included an IDH1 peptide vaccine. The receptors here all came from a man in his forties with glioma. The CDR3 runs from the conserved cysteine through the conserved F or W. D genes are given only for firm matches. Clone size is shown for a subset of rows, as once, few, many or a class of expanded clone.

TRBV5-6	NA	NA	TRBJ2-2	TGTGCCAGCAACCGGTGGTCCGGGGAGCTGTTTTTT	CASNRWSGELFF
TRBV5-1	TRBD1	NA	TRBJ2-7	TGCGCCAGCAGCTTGGGGACAGGGGGCTTGTACGAGCAGTACTTC	CASSLGTGGLYEQYF
TRBV29-1	NA	NA	TRBJ2-7	TGCAGCGCCGTAATGAGAGGCGAGCAGTACTTC	CSAVMRGEQYF
TRBV6-6	NA	NA	TRBJ1-1	TGTGCCAGCAGTGCCGATATCTGGAACACTGAAGCTTTCTTT	CASSADIWNTEAFF
TRBV5-5	NA	NA	TRBJ1-1	TGTGCCAGCAGCTTGGAACAGAACCTGAACACTGGAGCTTTCTTT	CASSLEQNLNTGAFF
TRBV5-1	TRBD2	few	TRBJ2-5	TGCGCCAGCAGCTTGGACGGGGGAGGGAAGACCCAGTACTTC	CASSLDGGGKTQYF
TRBV9	NA	once	TRBJ2-3	TGTGCCAGCAGCGGAGGTAGCTCAGATACGCAGTATTTT	CASSGGSSDTQYF
TRBV18	TRBD1	NA	TRBJ2-1	TGTGCCAGCACCTCGGACAGGGGGGGCCTCAATGAGCAGTTCTTC	CASTSDRGGLNEQFF
TRBV19	TRBD1	NA	TRBJ2-7	TGTGCCAGTAGTATCCGGGACAGGGGCCCCTACGAGCAGTACTTC	CASSIRDRGPYEQYF
TRBV29-1	TRBD2	NA	TRBJ2-3	TGCAGCCTTCGCCGGGAGGGGGATACGCAGTATTTT	CSLRREGDTQYF